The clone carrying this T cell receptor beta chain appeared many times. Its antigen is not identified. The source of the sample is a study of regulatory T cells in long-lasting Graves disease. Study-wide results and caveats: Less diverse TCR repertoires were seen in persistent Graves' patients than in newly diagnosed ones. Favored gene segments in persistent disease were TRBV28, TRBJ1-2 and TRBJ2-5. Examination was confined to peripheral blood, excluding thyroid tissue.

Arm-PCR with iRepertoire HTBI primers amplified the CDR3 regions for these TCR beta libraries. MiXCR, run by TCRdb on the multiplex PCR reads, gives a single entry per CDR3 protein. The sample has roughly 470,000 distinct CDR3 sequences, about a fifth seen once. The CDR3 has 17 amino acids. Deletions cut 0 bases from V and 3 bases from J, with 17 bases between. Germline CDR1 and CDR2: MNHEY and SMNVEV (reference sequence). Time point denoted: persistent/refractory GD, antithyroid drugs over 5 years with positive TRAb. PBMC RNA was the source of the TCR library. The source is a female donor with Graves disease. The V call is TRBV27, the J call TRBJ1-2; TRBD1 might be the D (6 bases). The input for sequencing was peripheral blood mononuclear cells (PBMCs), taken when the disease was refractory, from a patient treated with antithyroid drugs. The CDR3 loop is CASSLSGDTGLYYGYTF. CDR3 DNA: TGTGCCAGCAGTTTATCAGGGGACACGGGTCTCTACTATGGCTACACCTTC.